These 20 T cell receptor beta chains were sequenced from one sample in a study of prognosis after radiotherapy for stage I lung cancer. Starting from genomic DNA, TCR beta CDR3 was amplified through two-round multiplex PCR. The first round of PCR was done with primers that matched each TRBV and TRBJ gene. MiXCR was run by TCRdb on the multiplex PCR reads, yielding one entry per CDR3 protein. The sample consists of tens of thousands of distinct CDR3 sequences, 30% to 40% of them appearing once. Material: PBMCs, obtained before or after stereotactic body radiation therapy (not recorded which). The receptors originated from a donor over 45 with non-small cell lung cancer.

The table lists this clonotype with many counts. The chain joins TRBV19 to TRBJ1-1; 7 bases agree with TRBD1. Germline CDR1 is LNHDA and CDR2 is SQIVND (reference sequence). The length of the CDR3 is 18 residues. Trimming cost V 4 bases and J 3 bases; bases outside gene matches: 17. The CDR3: CASSTVGGRGGGDTEAFF. The CDR3 coding sequence is TGTGCCAGTAGTACCGTCGGGGGGAGGGGAGGGGGCGACACTGAAGCTTTCTTT.

This clonotype was detected many times. The gene calls are TRBV27 and TRBJ2-2; D may be TRBD1 or TRBD2 (6 bases each). Trimming shortened V by 2 bases and J by 7 bases, and 14 bases separated the two germline ends. The CDR3 sequence is 15 residues long. The germline CDR1 and CDR2 sequences are MNHEY and SMNVEV (reference sequence). CDR3 nucleotides: TGTGCCAGCAGTTTACGTCCCCGGGGGCACGGGGAGCTGTTTTTT. This encodes CASSLRPRGHGELFF.

This clonotype was observed at least ten times. One end of the junction fails to match germline, which may point to a read error. The chain combines TRBV3-1 with TRBJ2-2, with 13 bases fitting TRBD2. The CDR3 totals 16 residues. Per germline, CDR1 LGHDT and CDR2 YNNKEL (reference sequence). The CDR3 sequence: CASSRGTSGNPGELFF. The CDR3 nucleotides read TGTGCCAGCAGCCGTGGGACTAGCGGGAACCCCGGGGAGCTGTTTTTT.

The rearrangement links TRBV5-1 to TRBJ2-1, with 9 bases matching TRBD2. CDR3 length: 15 residues. V dropped 4 bases and J dropped 9; count of bases not matched to a gene: 11. CDR1 is SGHRS, CDR2 YFSETQ, per germline. This CDR3 reads CASSPGLASVCEQFF. The CDR3 DNA is TGCGCCAGCAGCCCCGGACTAGCGTCGGTCTGTGAGCAGTTCTTC.

This clonotype was found many times. V gene TRBV24-1 combines with J gene TRBJ1-4; D may be TRBD1 (5 bases). The CDR3 runs to 13 residues. V was shortened by 7 bases and J by 6 bases, with 11 bases between the two germline ends. Germline CDR1 and CDR2: KGHDR and SFDVKD. Here the CDR3 reads CATRSREDEKLFF. DNA of the CDR3: TGTGCCACCAGAAGCAGGGAGGATGAAAAACTGTTTTTT.

Points on this clonotype: Only one base separates this from a far larger clonotype, so it likely reflects a read error. V usage is TRBV11-2 and J usage is TRBJ2-3; 8 nucleotides line up with TRBD2. CDR3 length: 15 residues. In germline, CDR1 is SGHAT, CDR2 FQNNGV. The CDR3 sequence: CVSSSGERETDTQYF. The CDR3 coding sequence is TGTGTCAGCAGTTCCGGGGAGCGGGAGACAGATACGCAGTATTTT. Full variable domain (missing parts from reference TRBV11-2 and TRBJ2-3): EAGVAQSPRYKIIEKRQSVAFWCNPISGHATLYWYQQILGQGPKLLIQFQNNGVVDDSQLPKDRFSAERLKGVDSTLKIQPAKLEDSAVYLCVSSSGERETDTQYFGPGTRLTVL.

This clonotype was detected ten times or more. This sequence joins TRBV20-1 and TRBJ2-3; D is possibly TRBD1 (6 bases). V dropped 0 bases and J dropped 4 bases, with 14 bases sitting between them. Germline assignment: CDR1 DFQATT and CDR2 SNEGSKA (reference sequence). This CDR3 spans 15 amino acids. CDR3 amino acids: CSARDLGGAADTQYF. The DNA for the CDR3 is TGCAGTGCTAGAGATTTAGGGGGAGCCGCAGATACGCAGTATTTT.

This clonotype was seen repeatedly, ten times or more. The CDR3: CASSLAGTGRTEQYF. In DNA, the CDR3 is TGTGCCAGCAGCCTCGCCGGGACAGGTCGCACGGAGCAGTACTTC. The rearrangement joins TRBV2 to TRBJ2-7; 8 nucleotides agree with TRBD1. Germline trimming cut 6 bases from V and 7 bases from J; bases unmatched to any gene: 14. This CDR3 contains 15 residues. Germline CDR1 reads SNHLY; CDR2 reads FYNNEI.

This clonotype was detected ten times or more. This chain links TRBV18 with TRBJ2-2; D call uncertain. Germline V gives CDR1 KGHSH, CDR2 LQKENI. CDR3 length: 14 amino acids. V was shortened by 3 bases and J by 0 bases, with 5 bases between the two germline ends. As DNA, the CDR3 is TGTGCCAGCTCACCCCAGCCGAACACCGGGGAGCTGTTTTTT. This translates into CASSPQPNTGELFF.

Only a few counts were recorded for this clonotype. A much more abundant neighbour one base away suggests this may be a read error. The V and J genes are TRBV27 and TRBJ1-1, with 8 bases matching TRBD1. Germline lookup yields CDR1 MNHEY and CDR2 SMNVEV (reference sequence). CDR3 size: 16 residues. The DNA for the CDR3 is TGTGCCAACAGTTCGGCCAGGGACAGGCGCATCACTGAAGCTTTCTTT. As protein: CANSSARDRRITEAFF.

Points on this clonotype: The likely explanation is a read error, given a far larger clone one base away. The genes are TRBV6-1 and TRBJ2-3; the D call may be TRBD1 or TRBD2 (5 bases each). The V end was cut by 5 bases, the J end by 0 bases, with 21 bases between. CDR1 and CDR2 (germline): MNHNS, SASEGT. The CDR3 is 18 residues long. The CDR3 nucleotides read TGTGCCAGCAGTAACTTTGAGACCGGGACGGACAGCACAGATACGCAGTATTTT. Protein: CASSNFETGTDSTDTQYF.

In this sample, this clonotype turned up many times. The CDR3 nucleotides are TGTGCCAGCAGCTTGGACAGGGTCAACGAGCAGTACTTC. Encoded protein: CASSLDRVNEQYF. The rearrangement uses TRBV7-2 and TRBJ2-7; 8 bases map to TRBD1. Trimming removed 3 bases from V and 5 bases from J; junction bases left unmatched: 3. The CDR3 length is 13 residues. Germline loops: CDR1 SGHTA, CDR2 FQGNSA.

This clonotype was observed a handful of times. It is likely a read error: a sequence one base away is far more abundant. The V gene is TRBV6-6, the J gene TRBJ1-5; unclear D gene. CDR3 size: 13 residues. Germline assignment: CDR1 MNHNY and CDR2 SVGAGI (reference sequence). DNA of the CDR3: TGTGCCAGCAGTTACTCGTGGGATCAGCCCCATCATTTT. It codes for CASSYSWDQPHHF.

Remarks on this clonotype: A read error likely explains this, since a far larger clone differs by one base. This chain connects TRBV6-2 or TRBV6-3 to TRBJ2-7; possible D gene TRBD1, 6 bases. This CDR3 has 14 amino acids. V was shortened by 5 bases and J by 6 bases, with 17 bases between the two germline ends. Germline CDR1 is MNHEY and CDR2 is SVGEGT. In DNA form, the CDR3 reads TGTGCCAGCAGTGGGCAGGGGCCCCTAAGCGAGCAGTACTTC. Protein: CASSGQGPLSEQYF.

This clonotype showed up many times. The chain is built from TRBV29-1 and TRBJ2-7; 10 positions agree with TRBD2. CDR3 length: 14 amino acids. Germline trimming cut 7 bases from V and 6 bases from J; bases unmatched to any gene: 12. Germline CDR1 reads SQVTM; CDR2 reads ANQGSEA. Here the CDR3 reads CSGALGLAGAEQYF. DNA of the CDR3: TGCAGCGGGGCTCTCGGGCTAGCGGGAGCCGAGCAGTACTTC.

This clonotype occurred many times. The chain carries TRBV7-9 and TRBJ2-7; D is undetermined. Germline CDR1 and CDR2: SEHNR and FQNEAQ (reference sequence). CDR3 length: 12 amino acids. V was trimmed by 5 bases and J by 4 bases, leaving 9 bases between them. Here the CDR3 DNA reads TGTGCCAGCAGCAGGCAGGATTACGAGCAGTACTTC. Amino acid sequence: CASSRQDYEQYF.

The CDR3 loop is CASIPGPHRGRGNQPQHF. CDR3 sequence (DNA): TGTGCCAGCATCCCCGGCCCCCACAGGGGCCGCGGCAATCAGCCCCAGCATTTT. V usage is TRBV2 and J usage is TRBJ1-5; TRBD1 agrees at 7 bases. V lost 7 bases to trimming and J lost 2 bases; unmatched junction nucleotides: 17. The germline V gene encodes CDR1 SNHLY and CDR2 FYNNEI. This CDR3 contains 18 residues.

The chain uses TRBV7-2 and TRBJ2-2; perhaps TRBD2 as D (5 bases). Germline-derived CDR1 and CDR2 are SGHTA and FQGNSA. V was clipped by 4 bases and J by 10 bases, with 25 bases between them. The CDR3 contains 17 residues. Here the CDR3 reads CASSSSPSSPRAVELFF. The CDR3 DNA reads TGTGCCAGCAGCTCCTCCCCTAGCTCCCCCCGAGCCGTGGAGCTGTTTTTT.

This clonotype has ten or more counts. V is TRBV12-3 or TRBV12-4 and J is TRBJ2-6; D remains ambiguous. V was cut by 6 bases and J by 2 bases, with 11 bases left in between. The CDR3 totals 15 residues. The CDR3 coding sequence is TGTGCCAGCAGCCAGAGACTCCCTGGGGCCAACGTCCTGACTTTC. Protein product: CASSQRLPGANVLTF.

In its sample, this clonotype was seen many times. The rearrangement links TRBV5-4 to TRBJ2-1, with D perhaps matching TRBD2 (5 bases). Trimming removed 4 bases at V and 2 bases at J, with 13 bases between. Per germline, CDR1 SGHNT and CDR2 YYREEE (reference sequence). The CDR3 spans 15 residues. The CDR3: CASSPGGLPYNEQFF. Here the CDR3 DNA reads TGTGCCAGCAGCCCCGGCGGGTTACCCTACAATGAGCAGTTCTTC.